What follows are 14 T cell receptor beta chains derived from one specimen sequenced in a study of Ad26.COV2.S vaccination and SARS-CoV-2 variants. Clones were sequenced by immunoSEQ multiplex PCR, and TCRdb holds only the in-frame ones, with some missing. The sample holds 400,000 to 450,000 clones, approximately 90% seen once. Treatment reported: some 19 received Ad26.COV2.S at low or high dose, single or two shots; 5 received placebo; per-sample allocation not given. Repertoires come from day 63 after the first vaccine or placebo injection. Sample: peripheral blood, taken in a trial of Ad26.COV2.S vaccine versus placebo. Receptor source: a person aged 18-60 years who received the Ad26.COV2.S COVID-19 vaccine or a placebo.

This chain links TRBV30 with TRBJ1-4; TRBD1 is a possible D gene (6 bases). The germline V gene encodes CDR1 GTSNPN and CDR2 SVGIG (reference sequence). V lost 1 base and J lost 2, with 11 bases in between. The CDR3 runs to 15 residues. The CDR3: CAWSGPGDTNEKLFF. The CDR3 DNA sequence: TGTGCCTGGAGTGGGCCAGGGGATACTAATGAAAAACTGTTTTTT.

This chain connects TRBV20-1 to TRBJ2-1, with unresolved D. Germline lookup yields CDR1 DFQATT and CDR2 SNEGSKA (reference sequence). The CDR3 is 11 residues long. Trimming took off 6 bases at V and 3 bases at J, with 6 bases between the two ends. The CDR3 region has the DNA TGCAGTGCCAAGGACTACAATGAGCAGTTCTTC. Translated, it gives CSAKDYNEQFF.

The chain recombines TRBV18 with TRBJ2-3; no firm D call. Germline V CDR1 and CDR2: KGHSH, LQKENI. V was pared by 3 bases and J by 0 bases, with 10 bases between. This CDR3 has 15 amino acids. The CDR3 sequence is CASSPRTGSTDTQYF. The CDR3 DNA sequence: TGTGCCAGCTCACCCCGGACGGGTAGCACAGATACGCAGTATTTT.

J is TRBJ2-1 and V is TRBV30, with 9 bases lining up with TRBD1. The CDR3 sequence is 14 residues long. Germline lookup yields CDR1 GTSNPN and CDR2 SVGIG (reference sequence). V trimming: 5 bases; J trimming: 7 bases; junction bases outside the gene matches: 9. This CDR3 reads CAWEAGQGTNEQFF. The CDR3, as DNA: TGTGCCTGGGAGGCAGGACAGGGGACGAATGAGCAGTTCTTC.

The DNA of the CDR3 is TGTGCCAGCAGCGGCTCCGGACTCGGAACGTGGGAGCTGTTTTTT. Protein: CASSGSGLGTWELFF. The chain uses TRBV6-2 or TRBV6-3 and TRBJ2-2; tentatively, D is TRBD2 (5 bases). There are 15 residues in the CDR3. The V gene lost 6 bases and the J gene lost 9 bases, with 20 bases spanning the gap. Germline CDR1 MNHEY, CDR2 SVGEGT.

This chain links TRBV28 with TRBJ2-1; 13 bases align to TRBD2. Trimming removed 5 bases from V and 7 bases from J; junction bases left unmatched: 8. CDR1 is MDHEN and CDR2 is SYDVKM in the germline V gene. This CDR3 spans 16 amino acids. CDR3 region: CASSPGTSGMMNEQFF. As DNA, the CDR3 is TGTGCCAGCAGTCCCGGGACTAGCGGGATGATGAATGAGCAGTTCTTC.

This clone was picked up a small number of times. CDR3 coding DNA: TGCGCCAGCAGCCTATCCCGCGGGAGTGGCTACGAGCAGTACTTC. This encodes CASSLSRGSGYEQYF. The gene calls are TRBV4-1 and TRBJ2-7; 7 bases align to TRBD2. J lost 3 bases, V lost 4 bases, and 9 bases had no gene match. CDR1 is MGHRA, CDR2 YSYEKL, per germline. The CDR3 spans 15 residues.

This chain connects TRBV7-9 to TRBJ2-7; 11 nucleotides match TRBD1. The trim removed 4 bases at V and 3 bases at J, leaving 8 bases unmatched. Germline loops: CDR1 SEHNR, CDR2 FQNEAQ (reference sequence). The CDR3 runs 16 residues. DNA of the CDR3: TGTGCCAGCAGCTCCACCGGGACAGGGGGAATCTACGAGCAGTACTTC. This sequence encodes CASSSTGTGGIYEQYF.

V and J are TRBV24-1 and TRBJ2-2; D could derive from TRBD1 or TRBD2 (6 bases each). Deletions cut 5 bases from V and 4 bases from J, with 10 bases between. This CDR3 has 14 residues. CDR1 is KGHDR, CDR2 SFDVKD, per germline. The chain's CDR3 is CATSGRGGTGELFF. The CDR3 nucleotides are TGTGCCACCAGTGGCAGGGGAGGCACCGGGGAGCTGTTTTTT.

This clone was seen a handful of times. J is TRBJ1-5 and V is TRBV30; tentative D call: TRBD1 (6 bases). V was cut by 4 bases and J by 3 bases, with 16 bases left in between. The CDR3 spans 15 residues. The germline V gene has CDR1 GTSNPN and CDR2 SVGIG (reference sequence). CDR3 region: CAWTLGGANNQPQHF. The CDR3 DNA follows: TGTGCCTGGACTCTGGGGGGGGCTAACAATCAGCCCCAGCATTTT. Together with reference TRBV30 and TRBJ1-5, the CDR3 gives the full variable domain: SQTIHQWPATLVQPVGSPLSLECTVEGTSNPNLYWYRQAAGRGLQLLFYSVGIGQISSEVPQNLSASRPQDRQFILSSKKLLLSDSGFYLCAWTLGGANNQPQHFGDGTRLSIL.

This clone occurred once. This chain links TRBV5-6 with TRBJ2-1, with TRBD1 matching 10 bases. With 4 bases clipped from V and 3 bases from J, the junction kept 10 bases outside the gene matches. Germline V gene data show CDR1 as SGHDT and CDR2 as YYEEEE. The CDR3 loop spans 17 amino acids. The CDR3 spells CASSAELDRGLYNEQFF. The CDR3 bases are TGTGCCAGCAGCGCTGAACTCGACAGGGGGCTCTACAATGAGCAGTTCTTC.

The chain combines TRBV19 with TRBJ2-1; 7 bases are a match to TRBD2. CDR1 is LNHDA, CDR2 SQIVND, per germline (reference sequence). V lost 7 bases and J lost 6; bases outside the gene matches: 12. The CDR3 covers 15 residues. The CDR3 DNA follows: TGTGCCAGTACCTCGAGCGGGGCCGTCCCCAATGAGCAGTTCTTC. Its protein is CASTSSGAVPNEQFF.

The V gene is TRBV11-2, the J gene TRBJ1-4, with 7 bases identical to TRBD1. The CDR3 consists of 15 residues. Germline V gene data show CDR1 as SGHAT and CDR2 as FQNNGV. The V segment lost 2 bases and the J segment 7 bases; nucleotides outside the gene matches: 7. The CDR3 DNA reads TGTGCCAGCAGCTTAATCCCTGGACAGGTTGAAAAACTGTTTTTT. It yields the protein CASSLIPGQVEKLFF.

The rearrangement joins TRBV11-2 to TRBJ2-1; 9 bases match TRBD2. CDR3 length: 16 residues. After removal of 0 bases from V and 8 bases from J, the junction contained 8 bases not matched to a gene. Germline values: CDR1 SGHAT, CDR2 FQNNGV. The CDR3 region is CASSLDRAAGGHEQFF. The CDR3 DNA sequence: TGTGCCAGCAGCTTAGATAGGGCAGCGGGAGGTCATGAGCAGTTCTTC.